This T cell receptor beta chain was recovered during a study of CD8 T cells in Susac syndrome. cDNA came from approximately 0.5 to 1 ug RNA primed by random hexamers. Amplification of TCR beta CDR3 by immunoSEQ multiplex PCR spanned 54 Vbeta and 13 Jbeta. TCRdb reprocessed the immunoSEQ multiplex PCR reads with MiXCR, giving one entry per CDR3 protein. The table lists 15,000 to 20,000 distinct CDR3 sequences, about 95% of them singletons. The source is a human donor in good health. Sequenced: CD8+ T cells from PBMCs.

The CDR3 protein is CASSYPENTEAFF. The CDR3 DNA is TGTGCCAGCAGTTACCCCGAGAACACTGAAGCTTTCTTT. The genes are TRBV28 and TRBJ1-1, with D uncertain. From germline, CDR1 is MDHEN and CDR2 SYDVKM. The V gene lost 4 bases and the J gene lost 1 base, with 7 bases spanning the gap. There are 13 residues in the CDR3.